This T cell receptor (beta chain) stems from a study of T cells in women clearing cervical HPV infection. The V end lost 5 bases, the J end lost 1 base, and 12 bases lay between the germline ends. Germline V gene sequence: CDR1 DFQATT, CDR2 SNEGSKA (reference sequence). The CDR3 runs 14 residues. Concerning this clone itself: The CDR3 end falls 3 residues outside the read, so it is completed with the germline J gene.

Genomic DNA, averaging about 1,200 ng per sample, yielded TCR beta CDR3 via immunoSEQ. Data came from immunoSEQ multiplex PCR; TCRdb stores just in-frame clones and leaves some out. The table for this sample gives about 37,000 clones. The chain carries TRBV20-1 and TRBJ1-5; D possibly corresponds to TRBD1 (6 bases). The TCR sequence derives from a woman aged 18-69 years with a cervical HPV16 infection that either progressed to CIN3+ or cleared (not recorded which). Material for sequencing was blood buffy coat. CDR3 amino acids: CSARDTLSNQPQHF. The sequenced CDR3 bases are TGCAGTGCTCGGGACACGCTGAGCAATCAGCCC.